This is a list of T cell receptor beta chains from one sample in a study of response to subunit inactivated influenza vaccine. TCRdb reprocessed the RT-PCR reads via MiXCR and lists one record per CDR3 protein. The sample has around 790,000 distinct CDR3 sequences; 20% to 25% are singletons. The sample was PBMCs from blood, taken more than 4 days after vaccination. The receptors stem from a man between 45 and 60 years old who received an inactivated influenza vaccine. Both conserved end residues are part of each CDR3. D genes are given only for firm matches. Expanded clones are given a class, and other clones once, few, many or no size at all.

d_call	v_call	clone_size	j_call	cdr3_nt	cdr3_aa
NA	TRBV11-2	NA	TRBJ1-4	TGTGCCAGCAGCGGCTACACAGCAACTAATGAAAAACTGTTTTTT	CASSGYTATNEKLFF
TRBD1	TRBV6-6	few	TRBJ1-3	TGTGCCAGCAGTAGGGACAGGCCCTTCACCATATATTTT	CASSRDRPFTIYF
NA	TRBV4-3	NA	TRBJ1-2	TGCGCCAGCAGCCGCACCCGGTTCAGTCTCTATGGCTACACCTTC	CASSRTRFSLYGYTF
TRBD2	TRBV7-2	few	TRBJ2-7	TGTGCCAGCAGCAATAGCGGGGGACGCTCCTACGAGCAGTACTTC	CASSNSGGRSYEQYF
NA	TRBV4-3	NA	TRBJ2-1	TGCGCCAGCAGCCTCCGGGCCGAAAAAGTGCATGAGCAGTTCTTC	CASSLRAEKVHEQFF
NA	TRBV6-5	few	TRBJ1-2	TGTGCCAGCAGAAAAACAGGGTCTGGCTACACCTTC	CASRKTGSGYTF
NA	TRBV28	NA	TRBJ2-1	TGTGCCAGCAGACAAAGGCGGGGGCGACTAGCCCGGCTGAACAATGAGCAGTTCTTC	CASRQRRGRLARLNNEQFF
NA	TRBV7-2	NA	TRBJ1-6	TGTGCCAGCAGCCCTAGGCCAGGACTTAATTCACCCCTCCACTTT	CASSPRPGLNSPLHF
NA	TRBV4-1	NA	TRBJ1-1	TGCGCCAGCAGCCAAGACGGTCGGGGGGAAGCTTTCTTT	CASSQDGRGEAFF
TRBD1	TRBV6-5	few	TRBJ2-7	TGTGCCAGCAGTTATCAGGGGGCGCGGTACGAGCAGTACTTC	CASSYQGARYEQYF
NA	TRBV24-1	NA	TRBJ2-1	TGTGCCACCAGTGATCCCCGAAGGGATGCGGACAATGAGCAGTTCTTC	CATSDPRRDADNEQFF
NA	TRBV7-4	few	TRBJ2-7	TGTGCCAGCAGAGTTGGGCGGGGTATCTCCTACGAGCAGTACTTC	CASRVGRGISYEQYF
TRBD1	TRBV7-9	once	TRBJ2-2	TGTGCCAGCAGAAGACTGGGGGACAGGGGGCCCGGGGAGCTGTTTTTT	CASRRLGDRGPGELFF
NA	TRBV29-1	few	TRBJ2-7	TGCAGCGTTGAAGAAGGCTCCCGGAGGTACCACGAGCAGTACTTC	CSVEEGSRRYHEQYF
NA	TRBV3-1	NA	TRBJ1-2	TGTGCCAGCAGTTCAACCTGGGGATCTAACTATGGCTACACCTTC	CASSSTWGSNYGYTF
TRBD2	TRBV6-1	few	TRBJ2-7	TGTGCCAGCAGGATCGGACTAGCGGGCCCGCCTTCCTACGAGCAGTACTTC	CASRIGLAGPPSYEQYF
TRBD2	TRBV7-2	NA	TRBJ2-7	TGTGCCAGCAGCTTAGACGGACTAGATCCCTACGAGCAGTACTTC	CASSLDGLDPYEQYF
NA	TRBV6-1	NA	TRBJ2-7	TGTGCCAGCGGCCGGGACATAAAAAACTTGCGGGCCTTC	CASGRDIKNLRAF
TRBD2	TRBV7-2	NA	TRBJ2-2	TGTGCCAGCAGCCCACTAGCGGGAGTCCACGGGGAGCTGTTTTTT	CASSPLAGVHGELFF
NA	TRBV28	few	TRBJ2-7	TGTGCCAGCAGTCTCATGCCGGGTGGGGCCTACGAGCAGTACTTC	CASSLMPGGAYEQYF
NA	TRBV2	NA	TRBJ1-5	TGTGCCAGCAGCGGTGGTAATAGCAATCAGCCCCAGCATTTT	CASSGGNSNQPQHF
NA	TRBV20-1	few	TRBJ1-2	TGCAGTGCTGAAAGGACCACCTATGGCTACACCTTC	CSAERTTYGYTF
NA	TRBV12-3/TRBV12-4	NA	TRBJ1-1	TGTGCCAGCAGCAAGCCCGTTAACACTGAAGCTTTCTTT	CASSKPVNTEAFF
NA	TRBV7-7	few	TRBJ2-1	TGTGCCAGCAGCTTAGGATATTCCAGGGCCTCGAACAATGAGCAGTTCTTC	CASSLGYSRASNNEQFF
NA	TRBV27	NA	TRBJ1-2	TGTGCCAGCAGCGAGGTCCGTGGCTACGGCTACACCTTC	CASSEVRGYGYTF
TRBD2	TRBV24-1	NA	TRBJ2-1	TGTGCCACCAGTGGAGATTCTAGCGGGGGGAATTACAATGAGCAGTTCTTC	CATSGDSSGGNYNEQFF
TRBD1	TRBV4-3	NA	TRBJ1-6	TGCGCCAGCAGCCAAGACGGCCGGACAGGTTATTCACCCCTCCACTTT	CASSQDGRTGYSPLHF
TRBD2	TRBV6-2/TRBV6-3	NA	TRBJ2-5	TGTGCCAGCAGTCCCCCCAGCGGGGGTTTCGAAGAGACCCAGTACTTC	CASSPPSGGFEETQYF